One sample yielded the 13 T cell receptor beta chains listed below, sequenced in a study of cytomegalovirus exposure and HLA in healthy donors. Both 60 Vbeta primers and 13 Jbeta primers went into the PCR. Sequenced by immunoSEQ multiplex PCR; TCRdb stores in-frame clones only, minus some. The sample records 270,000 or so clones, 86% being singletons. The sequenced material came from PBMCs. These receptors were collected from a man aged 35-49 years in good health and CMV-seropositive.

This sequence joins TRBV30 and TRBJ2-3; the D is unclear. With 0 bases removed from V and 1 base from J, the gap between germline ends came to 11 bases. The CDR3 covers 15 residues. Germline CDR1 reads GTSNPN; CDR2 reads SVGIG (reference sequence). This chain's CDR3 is CAWSVRPTRTDTQYF. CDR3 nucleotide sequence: TGTGCCTGGAGTGTACGGCCGACTCGCACAGATACGCAGTATTTT. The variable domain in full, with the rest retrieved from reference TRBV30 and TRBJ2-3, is SQTIHQWPATLVQPVGSPLSLECTVEGTSNPNLYWYRQAAGRGLQLLFYSVGIGQISSEVPQNLSASRPQDRQFILSSKKLLLSDSGFYLCAWSVRPTRTDTQYFGPGTRLTVL.

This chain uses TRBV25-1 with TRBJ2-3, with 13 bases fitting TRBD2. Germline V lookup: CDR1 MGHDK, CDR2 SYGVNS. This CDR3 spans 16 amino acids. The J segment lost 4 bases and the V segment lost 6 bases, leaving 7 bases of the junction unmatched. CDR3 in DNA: TGTGCCAGCAGCGGGGGACTAGCGGGAAGAGCAGATACGCAGTATTTT. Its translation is CASSGGLAGRADTQYF.

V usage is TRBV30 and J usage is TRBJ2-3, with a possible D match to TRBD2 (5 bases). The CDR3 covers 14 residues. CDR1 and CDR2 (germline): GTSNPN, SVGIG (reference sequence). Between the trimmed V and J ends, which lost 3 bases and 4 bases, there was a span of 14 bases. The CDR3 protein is CAWRVSVLADTQYF. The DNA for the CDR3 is TGTGCCTGGAGAGTTAGCGTTTTAGCAGATACGCAGTATTTT.

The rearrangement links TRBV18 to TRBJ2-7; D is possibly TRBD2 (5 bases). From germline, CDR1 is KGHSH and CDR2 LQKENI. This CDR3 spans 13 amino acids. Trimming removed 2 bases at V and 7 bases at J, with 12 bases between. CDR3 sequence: CASSPGADWEQYF. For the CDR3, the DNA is TGTGCCAGCTCACCAGGCGCGGACTGGGAGCAGTACTTC.

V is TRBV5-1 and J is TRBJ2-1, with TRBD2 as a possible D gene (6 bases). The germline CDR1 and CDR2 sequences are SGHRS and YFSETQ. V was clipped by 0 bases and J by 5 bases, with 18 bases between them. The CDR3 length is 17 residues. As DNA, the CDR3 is TGCGCCAGCAGCTTGGCCCTCCTTGCGGGACCGAACAATGAGCAGTTCTTC. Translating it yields CASSLALLAGPNNEQFF.

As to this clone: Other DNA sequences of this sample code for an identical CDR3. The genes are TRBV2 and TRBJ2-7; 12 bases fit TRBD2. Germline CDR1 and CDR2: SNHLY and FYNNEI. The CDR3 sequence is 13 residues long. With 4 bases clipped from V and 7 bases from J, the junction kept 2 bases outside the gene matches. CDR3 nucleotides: TGTGCCAGCAGTGTACTAGCGGGAGGAGAGCAGTACTTC. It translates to CASSVLAGGEQYF. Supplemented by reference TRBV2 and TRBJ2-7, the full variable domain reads EPEVTQTPSHQVTQMGQEVILRCVPISNHLYFYWYRQILGQKVEFLVSFYNNEISEKSEIFDDQFSVERPDGSNFTLKIRSTKLEDSAMYFCASSVLAGGEQYFGPGTRLTVT.

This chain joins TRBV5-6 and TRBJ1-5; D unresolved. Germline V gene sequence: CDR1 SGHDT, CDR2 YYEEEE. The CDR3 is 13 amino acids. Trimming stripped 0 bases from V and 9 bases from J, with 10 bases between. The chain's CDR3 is CASSLGRSGPQHF. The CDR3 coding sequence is TGTGCCAGCAGCTTGGGTCGGAGCGGGCCCCAGCATTTT.

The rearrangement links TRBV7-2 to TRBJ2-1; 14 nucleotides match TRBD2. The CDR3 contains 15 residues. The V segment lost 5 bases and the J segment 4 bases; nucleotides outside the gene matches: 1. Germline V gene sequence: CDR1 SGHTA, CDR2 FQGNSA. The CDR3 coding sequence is TGTGCCAGCAGCCGGACTAGCGGGGGGTACAATGAGCAGTTCTTC. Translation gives CASSRTSGGYNEQFF.

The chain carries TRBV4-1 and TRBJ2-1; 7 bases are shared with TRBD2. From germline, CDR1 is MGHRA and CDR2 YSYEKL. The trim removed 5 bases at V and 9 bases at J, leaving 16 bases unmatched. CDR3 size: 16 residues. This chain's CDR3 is CASSWPVGLGWPEQFF. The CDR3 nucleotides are TGCGCCAGCAGCTGGCCCGTAGGACTAGGATGGCCTGAGCAGTTCTTC.

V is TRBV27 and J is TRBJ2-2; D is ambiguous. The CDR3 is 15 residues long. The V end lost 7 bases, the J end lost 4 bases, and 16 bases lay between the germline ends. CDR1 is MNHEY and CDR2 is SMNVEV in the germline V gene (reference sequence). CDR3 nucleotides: TGTGCCAGCATCCTTAGCAGTAGTGGCACCGGGGAGCTGTTTTTT. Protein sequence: CASILSSSGTGELFF.

CDR3 amino acids: CASRAPGRVTSEQYF. The CDR3 DNA is TGTGCCAGCCGTGCCCCGGGAAGGGTGACCTCCGAGCAGTACTTC. The chain links TRBV6-5 to TRBJ2-7; D possibly corresponds to TRBD2 (5 bases). Germline V gene data show CDR1 as MNHEY and CDR2 as SVGAGI. V lost 8 bases and J lost 6, with 23 bases in between. The length of the CDR3 is 15 residues.

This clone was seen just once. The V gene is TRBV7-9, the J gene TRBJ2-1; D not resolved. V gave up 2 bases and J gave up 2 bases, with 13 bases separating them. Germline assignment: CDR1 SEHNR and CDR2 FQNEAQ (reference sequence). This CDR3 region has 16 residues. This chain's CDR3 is CASSLMVGETYNEQFF. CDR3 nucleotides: TGTGCCAGCAGCTTAATGGTAGGAGAAACCTACAATGAGCAGTTCTTC.

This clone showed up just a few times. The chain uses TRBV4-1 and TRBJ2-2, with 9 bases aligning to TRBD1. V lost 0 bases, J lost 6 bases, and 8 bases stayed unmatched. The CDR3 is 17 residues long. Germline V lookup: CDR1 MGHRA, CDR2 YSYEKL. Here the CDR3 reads CASSQEFTGGVAGELFF. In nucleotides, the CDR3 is TGCGCCAGCAGCCAAGAATTTACAGGGGGCGTCGCCGGGGAGCTGTTTTTT.